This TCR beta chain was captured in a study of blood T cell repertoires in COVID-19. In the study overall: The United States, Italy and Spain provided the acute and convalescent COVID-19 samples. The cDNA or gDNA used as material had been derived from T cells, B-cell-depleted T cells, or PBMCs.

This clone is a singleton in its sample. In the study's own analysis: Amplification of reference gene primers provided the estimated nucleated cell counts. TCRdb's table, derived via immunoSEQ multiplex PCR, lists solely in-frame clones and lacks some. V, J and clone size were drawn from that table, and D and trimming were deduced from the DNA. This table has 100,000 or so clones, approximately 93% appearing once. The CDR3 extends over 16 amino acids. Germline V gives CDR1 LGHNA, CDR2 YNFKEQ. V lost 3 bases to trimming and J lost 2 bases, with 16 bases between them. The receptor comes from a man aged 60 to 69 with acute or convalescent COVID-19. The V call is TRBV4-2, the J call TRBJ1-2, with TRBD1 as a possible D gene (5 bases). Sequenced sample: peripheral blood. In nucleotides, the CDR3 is TGTGCCAGCAGCCAGGGGCAAGGAATGGGAAACTATGGCTACACCTTC. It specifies CASSQGQGMGNYGYTF.